This TCR beta chain is from a study of T cell repertoires in cytomegalovirus infection. The study, taken as a whole, reports: Identification of carriers of CMV plus the relevant HLA was achieved through cumulative public TCR beta family frequency.

MiXCR, applied by TCRdb to the reads, yields one record per CDR3 protein. This table holds around 430,000 distinct CDR3 sequences, about 42% found once. Per the germline V gene, CDR1 is SGHTA and CDR2 is FQGNSA. This CDR3 spans 17 amino acids. Trimming removed 5 bases at V and 3 bases at J, with 21 bases between. For this clonotype: As yet, its antigen is unknown.

Sample: cultured PBMCs, taken from culture after CMV antigen stimulation. The TCR sequence derives from a human donor in good health (CMV status not recorded). Some clones in this sample may be carry-over from other donors' samples. The gene calls are TRBV7-2 and TRBJ2-3, with a possible D match to TRBD1 (5 bases). CDR3 protein: CASSPNLPTERTDTQYF. CDR3 bases: TGTGCCAGCAGCCCTAACCTCCCGACAGAGCGTACAGATACGCAGTATTTT.